Listed here are 21 T cell receptor beta chains from one sample, sequenced in a study of control samples from healthy donors and cancer patients. Repertoires were generated with immunoSEQ multiplex PCR, while TCRdb's copy carries only in-frame clones and drops some. There are about 220,000 clones in the sample; 85% to 95% occur only once, and about 1.6% lies in the top ten. Sequencing was carried out using blood. These receptors were obtained from a man between 45 and 60 years old in good health.

The V and J genes are TRBV3-1 (or the pseudogene TRBV3-2) and TRBJ2-2; D is unresolved. V was shortened by 4 bases and J by 4 bases, with 4 bases between the two germline ends. Per germline, CDR1 LGHDT and CDR2 YNNKEL (reference sequence). The CDR3 length is 12 residues. The CDR3 region is CASSPGTGELFF. Written as DNA, the CDR3 is TGTGCCAGCAGCCCAGGCACCGGGGAGCTGTTTTTT.

The rearrangement joins TRBV15 to TRBJ1-1; D gene uncertain. This CDR3 has 13 residues. The V and J ends lost 1 base and 3 bases respectively, with 6 bases between them. Looked up from germline, CDR1 is LNHNV and CDR2 is YYDKDF (reference sequence). The CDR3 is CATSRGGYTEAFF. For the CDR3, the DNA is TGTGCCACCAGCAGAGGAGGCTACACTGAAGCTTTCTTT. Drawing the rest from reference TRBV15 and TRBJ1-1, the complete variable domain is DAMVIQNPRYQVTQFGKPVTLSCSQTLNHNVMYWYQQKSSQAPKLLFHYYDKDFNNEADTPDNFQSRRPNTSFCFLDIRSPGLGDTAMYLCATSRGGYTEAFFGQGTRLTVV.

A few counts support this clone. V and J are TRBV25-1 and TRBJ1-1; tentatively, D is TRBD1 (6 bases). The CDR3 is 15 amino acids. CDR1 and CDR2 from the germline V gene are MGHDK and SYGVNS. V lost 2 bases and J lost 0, with 10 bases in between. CDR3 sequence: CASSETGFMNTEAFF. CDR3 DNA sequence: TGTGCCAGCAGTGAAACAGGGTTCATGAACACTGAAGCTTTCTTT.

The chain couples TRBV28 to TRBJ1-1; perhaps TRBD1 as D (6 bases). The CDR3 is made up of 15 amino acids. V gave up 5 bases and J gave up 0 bases, with 13 bases separating them. Germline-derived CDR1 and CDR2 are MDHEN and SYDVKM. The CDR3 region is CASSPWGQVNTEAFF. The CDR3 DNA follows: TGTGCCAGCAGTCCATGGGGACAAGTGAACACTGAAGCTTTCTTT.

The chain recombines TRBV2 with TRBJ1-5, with 9 bases aligning to TRBD1. With V trimmed by 1 base and J by 6 bases, 16 bases remained unmatched. The CDR3 has 19 amino acids. Germline lookup yields CDR1 SNHLY and CDR2 FYNNEI. The CDR3 DNA sequence: TGTGCCAGCAGTGAAGAGGGGTGGAATGGACAGGGGTTGTTTCAGCCCCAGCATTTT. This sequence encodes CASSEEGWNGQGLFQPQHF.

The V and J genes are TRBV13 and TRBJ2-1; 8 bases line up with TRBD2. V was pared by 5 bases and J by 3 bases, with 9 bases of the junction left unmatched. The CDR3 covers 16 residues. CDR1 is PRHDT and CDR2 is FYEKMQ in the germline V gene (reference sequence). In DNA form, the CDR3 reads TGTGCCAGCAGCCGGAAGAGCGGGGGCGTCTACAATGAGCAGTTCTTC. Translation gives CASSRKSGGVYNEQFF. Filled out from reference TRBV13 and TRBJ2-1, the complete variable domain reads AAGVIQSPRHLIKEKRETATLKCYPIPRHDTVYWYQQGPGQDPQFLISFYEKMQSDKGSIPDRFSAQQFSDYHSELNMSSLELGDSALYFCASSRKSGGVYNEQFFGPGTRLTVL.

This sequence joins TRBV5-4 and TRBJ2-7; 15 bases agree with TRBD2. The ends lost 0 bases at V and 0 bases at J; junction bases unmatched: 4. Germline lookup yields CDR1 SGHNT and CDR2 YYREEE (reference sequence). This CDR3 has 18 residues. CDR3 residues: CASSLAGTSGGSSYEQYV. CDR3 nucleotides: TGTGCCAGCAGCTTGGCCGGGACTAGCGGGGGGAGCTCCTACGAGCAGTACGTC.

This chain uses TRBV7-6 with TRBJ2-2; 8 bases fit TRBD2. Germline loops: CDR1 SGHVS, CDR2 FNYEAQ. The CDR3 contains 17 residues. Trimming took 6 bases from V and 4 from J; bases not matched to a gene: 13. DNA of the CDR3: TGTGCCAGCAGTCCGACTGGCGGGGGGCCGGGCACCGGGGAGCTGTTTTTT. Translation: CASSPTGGGPGTGELFF.

This chain uses TRBV5-5 with TRBJ2-5, with 11 bases aligning to TRBD2. The V segment lost 4 bases and the J segment 4 bases; nucleotides outside the gene matches: 12. Germline CDR1 and CDR2: SGHKS and YYEKEE (reference sequence). The CDR3 length is 17 residues. CDR3 amino acids: CASSLASGGLGRETQYF. CDR3 bases: TGTGCCAGCAGCCTAGCTAGCGGGGGGCTTGGGAGAGAGACCCAGTACTTC.

This chain's CDR3 is CASSFLGEIYEQYF. In DNA, the CDR3 is TGTGCCAGCAGTTTCTTAGGGGAAATCTACGAGCAGTACTTC. The chain couples TRBV27 to TRBJ2-7, with D tentatively TRBD1 (5 bases). The germline V gene encodes CDR1 MNHEY and CDR2 SMNVEV (reference sequence). The germline V and J ends were trimmed by 3 bases and 3 bases, with 12 bases remaining between them. CDR3 length: 14 amino acids.

This chain uses TRBV6-5 with TRBJ1-5; D is unresolved. Germline V gene data show CDR1 as MNHEY and CDR2 as SVGAGI. Trimming pared 7 bases from V and 4 bases from J, leaving 11 bases between. CDR3 length: 13 residues. The CDR3 is CASKVSRNQPQHF. The CDR3 bases are TGTGCCAGCAAGGTGAGCCGGAATCAGCCCCAGCATTTT.

The CDR3 here is CASSRASPLNVLTF. The CDR3 region has the DNA TGTGCCAGCAGTCGGGCCTCACCCCTGAACGTCCTGACTTTC. The rearrangement joins TRBV6-5 to TRBJ2-6, with unresolved D. Per the germline V gene, CDR1 is MNHEY and CDR2 is SVGAGI. The CDR3 sequence is 14 residues long. The V gene lost 5 bases and the J gene lost 10 bases, with 15 bases spanning the gap.

V gene TRBV6-5 combines with J gene TRBJ1-2; D unclear. The CDR3 extends over 15 amino acids. Looked up from germline, CDR1 is MNHEY and CDR2 is SVGAGI. Trimming cost V 5 bases and J 4 bases, with 17 bases left between them. The CDR3 sequence: CASSPNLLSGYGYTF. CDR3 DNA: TGTGCCAGCAGTCCAAACCTCTTAAGCGGCTATGGCTACACCTTC.

This chain uses TRBV28 with TRBJ2-7, with TRBD2 identical over 12 bases. Germline CDR1 MDHEN, CDR2 SYDVKM. The CDR3 is made up of 15 amino acids. The ends lost 5 bases at V and 2 bases at J; junction bases unmatched: 4. CDR3 sequence reads: CASSLTSGGTYEQYF. DNA of the CDR3: TGTGCCAGCAGTCTGACTAGCGGGGGCACCTACGAGCAGTACTTC.

V usage is TRBV6-5 and J usage is TRBJ2-1; D might be TRBD1 or TRBD2, each matching 6 bases. In germline, CDR1 is MNHEY, CDR2 SVGAGI. Trimming pared 6 bases from V and 5 bases from J, leaving 17 bases between. The CDR3 sequence is 15 residues long. Here the CDR3 DNA reads TGTGCCAGCAGCCCGGGGGCAGGGCTGAACAATGAGCAGTTCTTC. This encodes CASSPGAGLNNEQFF.

The V and J genes are TRBV18 and TRBJ1-6; perhaps TRBD1 as D (6 bases). This CDR3 comprises 13 residues. Germline V gene lookup returns CDR1 KGHSH and CDR2 LQKENI. V lost 5 bases and J 8 bases, leaving 10 bases between the germline ends. The CDR3 loop reads CASSLDSYSPLHF. The DNA of the CDR3 is TGTGCCAGCTCATTGGACAGTTATTCACCCCTCCACTTT.

The count of this clone is one. V usage is TRBV5-1 and J usage is TRBJ1-6, with 7 bases aligning to TRBD1. The V gene's germline CDR1 is SGHRS and CDR2 YFSETQ. J gave up 8 bases and V 4 bases, and 6 bases lay outside the gene matches. This CDR3 is 14 amino acids long. In DNA form, the CDR3 reads TGCGCCAGCAGCGCGGGACAGCTGGATTCACCCCTCCACTTT. Translation: CASSAGQLDSPLHF.

The rearrangement uses TRBV24-1 and TRBJ2-3; TRBD1 matches at 7 bases. The V and J ends lost 10 bases and 0 bases, in that order; junction bases with no gene match: 6. CDR1 is KGHDR and CDR2 is SFDVKD in the germline V gene. CDR3 length: 14 residues. The CDR3 bases are TGTGCCACTACACAGGGGAAGAGCACAGATACGCAGTATTTT. Its protein product is CATTQGKSTDTQYF.

This clone was seen a single time. The chain joins TRBV19 to TRBJ2-7; TRBD1 is a possible D gene (5 bases). The CDR3 runs to 13 residues. The V gene's germline CDR1 is LNHDA and CDR2 SQIVND (reference sequence). The V and J ends lost 3 bases and 3 bases respectively, with 9 bases between them. The CDR3 sequence is CASSICRVYEQYV. The CDR3, as DNA: TGTGCCAGTAGTATCTGCAGGGTCTACGAGCAGTACGTC.

The chain joins TRBV4-2 to TRBJ1-3; D is uncertain. This CDR3 region has 16 residues. Germline V gene sequence: CDR1 LGHNA, CDR2 YNFKEQ. V dropped 1 base and J dropped 3 bases, with 13 bases sitting between them. Written as DNA, the CDR3 is TGTGCCAGCAGCCAAGTAGTAGACGGGCTTGGAAACACCATATATTTT. It encodes CASSQVVDGLGNTIYF.

This rearrangement joins TRBV7-2 to TRBJ1-2; D is ambiguous. V was shortened by 0 bases and J by 5 bases, with 13 bases between the two germline ends. In germline, CDR1 is SGHTA, CDR2 FQGNSA. This CDR3 contains 15 residues. The CDR3 is CASSLAIGFSYGYTF. The CDR3 DNA reads TGTGCCAGCAGCTTAGCGATCGGGTTCTCATATGGCTACACCTTC.